This TCR beta chain was recovered during a study of cytomegalovirus exposure and HLA in healthy donors. Study in general: Within the Caucasian-associated ancestry cluster were roughly 79% of the approximately 370 genotyped donors.

PCR employed 60 Vbeta and 13 Jbeta primers. This table comes from immunoSEQ multiplex PCR, and its TCRdb copy is limited to in-frame clones, with some not included. The data show under 200,000 clones, roughly 80% seen once. Study results and limitations: In a later analysis, HLA-C alleles had the fewest associated TCRs, DRB1 alleles the most.

Trimming took 5 bases from V and 4 from J; bases not matched to a gene: 3. The CDR3 consists of 15 residues. The germline V gene has CDR1 SGHVS and CDR2 FQNEAQ. As regards this clone: The target antigen is unknown.

This TCR was sampled from a woman aged 18-29 years in good health and CMV-seronegative. The rearrangement links TRBV7-8 to TRBJ2-2, with TRBD2 matching over 11 bases. Sequenced material: PBMCs. CDR3 in DNA: TGTGCCAGCAGCCCCGGACTAGCGGGCACCGGGGAGCTGTTTTTT. Amino acid sequence: CASSPGLAGTGELFF.